This T cell receptor beta chain was obtained from a study of T cell responses to AZD1222 COVID-19 vaccine. V gave up 2 bases and J gave up 3 bases, with 8 bases separating them. The CDR3 loop spans 14 amino acids. Germline V gene sequence: CDR1 MNHEY, CDR2 SVGEGT. Regarding this clone: The antigen is not known.

The study's findings and limits: In a largely white British group with more females than males, clonal diversity was possibly underestimated. All repertoire sampling was performed exclusively after the peak T cell response. Vaccine-related CD4 TCRs covered spike, predominating at 160-218 and 743-854.

Data came from immunoSEQ multiplex PCR; TCRdb stores just in-frame clones and leaves some out. The top ten hold approximately 0.52% of the sample, which has about 270,000 clones, 90% to 95% seen once. This sequence originates from an adult who received the AZD1222 COVID-19 vaccine. The chain links TRBV6-2 or TRBV6-3 to TRBJ1-5, with D possibly being TRBD1 (5 bases). This specimen consisted of peripheral blood, obtained 28 days after the second AZD1222 dose. The CDR3 nucleotides read TGTGCCAGCAGTTACGGGGGATTCAATCAGCCCCAGCATTTT. Translating it yields CASSYGGFNQPQHF.